Detailed here is one T cell receptor beta chain. Only in-frame clones appear in the TCRdb table, and some are missing; sequencing was by immunoSEQ multiplex PCR. The table has 74,000 or so clones, over 90% seen once. The data originate from a study of technical replicates of blood from a few donors. The CDR3 runs 16 residues. Trimming at V came to 2 bases and at J to 6 bases, leaving 4 bases not matched to a gene. Per the germline V gene, CDR1 is MGHDK and CDR2 is SYGVNS. This sequence was found in a human donor in good health. What was sequenced was T cells isolated from PBMCs. This chain joins TRBV25-1 and TRBJ2-1; 13 bases line up with TRBD2. The CDR3 DNA sequence: TGTGCCAGCAGTGAAATCGGGACTAGCGGGACCAATGAGCAGTTCTTC. Its translation is CASSEIGTSGTNEQFF. Based on the CDR3 plus reference TRBV25-1 and TRBJ2-1, the full variable domain is EADIYQTPRYLVIGTGKKITLECSQTMGHDKMYWYQQDPGMELHLIHYSYGVNSTEKGDLSSESTVSRIRTEHFPLTLESARPSHTSQYLCASSEIGTSGTNEQFFGPGTRLTVL.